This T cell receptor (beta chain) appears in the sequencing data of a study of high-grade serous ovarian cancer treatment subgroups (dated by TCRdb to the early 2020s). Context from the whole study: On average, each sample produced some 14,000 sequencing reads and around 8,200 unique TCR beta rearrangements. The study profiled TCR beta repertoires in high-grade serous ovarian cancer patients grouped by complete gross resection or neoadjuvant chemotherapy response under a laparoscopic triage algorithm. In total there were 90 samples, since every patient provided one primary tumor sample and two metastatic tumor samples. A cohort of approximately 30 patients was included: about 10 with no residual disease after primary surgery (R0), about 10 who were excellent NACT responders, and about 10 who were poor NACT responders. General conclusions and limits of the study: The TCR repertoire analyses centered on CDR3, and CDR1 and CDR2 were not analyzed. Repertoire similarity ranging from about 0.095 to 0.8 was observed between tumors from the same patient, whereas almost no similarity was observed between different patients. TCR clonal relatedness correlated positively with neoantigen level and, by trend, with copy number variation and mutation load from whole-genome sequencing. Spatial information was not captured by bulk tumor TCR sequencing, so insight into HGSC tumor complexity and diversity was limited.

Tumor samples were collected prior to definitive surgery or chemotherapy. Genomic DNA was extracted by the MD Anderson Biospecimen Extraction Resource, and TCR sequencing was done by the MD Anderson Cancer Genomics Laboratory. The table lists this clone with a count of one. Its antigen has not been determined. The input lacks base qualities; no much larger clone sits a single base away. For CDR1 and CDR2, the germline V gene (reference sequence) lists LNHDA and SQIVND. From cysteine to phenylalanine, the CDR3 is 13 amino acids long. Only the CDR3 region is kept as DNA, spanning 39 bases read in frame from base 1. At the junction V is shortened by 3 bases and J by 5 bases, with 11 bases in between. High-throughput TCR profiling via ImmunoSEQ was performed on the approximately 90 tumor samples. On the study's bioinformatics: The repertoire diversity metrics included richness (unique productive sequences), clonality, evenness and relatedness, and the Bhattacharyya coefficient was used to measure similarity between samples. A sensitivity analysis excluded TCRs with fewer than two reads and gave consistent conclusions. TCRdb obtained this table from immuneACCESS and retained in-frame rearrangements with V and J assigned. These tables miss some clones; where compared with another copy, unresolved V genes account for less than half of the shortfall, and the remainder is unexplained. For V, J and clone size, that table is used; D and trimming come from the DNA. The sample records more than 15,000 clones, around 75% of which are singletons. The ten largest clones capture 5.5% to 6.5% of the sample.

The sequence links TRBV19 to TRBJ2-7; the D gene assignment is ambiguous. Sequenced sample: tumor tissue. The receptor was derived from a human donor with high-grade serous ovarian cancer. The sequenced DNA is TGTGCCAGTAGTATTAAGGGTTTGGACGAGCAGTACTTC. This codes for CASSIKGLDEQYF.